This T cell receptor beta chain emerged from a study of T cell responses to AZD1222 COVID-19 vaccine. Study-level background: Second-dose timings of about 4 or about 12 weeks were pooled. General observations from the study: The span of vaccine-associated CD4 TCRs extended across spike, with dominance at 160-218 and 743-854. Clonal diversity may have been underestimated, and the donors were mostly white British, with more females than males. Baseline serostatus was positive in only 5 to 7 AZD1222 recipients.

This CDR3 is 18 amino acids long. Trimming took 3 bases from V and 6 from J, leaving 25 bases between them. Germline CDR1 and CDR2: LNHDA and SQIVND (reference sequence). This clone was found once. Antigen specificity is unknown. Clones were sequenced by immunoSEQ multiplex PCR, and TCRdb holds only the in-frame ones, with some missing. The repertoire holds 45,000 to 65,000 clones, with 88% as singletons. The specimen comprised peripheral blood, sampled on day 0 of AZD1222 vaccination. V gene TRBV19 combines with J gene TRBJ2-3; a possible D gene is TRBD1 (5 bases). The TCR comes from an adult in good health. The CDR3 protein is CASSIHSVQGQTADTQYF. CDR3 coding DNA: TGTGCCAGTAGTATTCATTCGGTGCAGGGTCAAACGGCCGATACGCAGTATTTT.